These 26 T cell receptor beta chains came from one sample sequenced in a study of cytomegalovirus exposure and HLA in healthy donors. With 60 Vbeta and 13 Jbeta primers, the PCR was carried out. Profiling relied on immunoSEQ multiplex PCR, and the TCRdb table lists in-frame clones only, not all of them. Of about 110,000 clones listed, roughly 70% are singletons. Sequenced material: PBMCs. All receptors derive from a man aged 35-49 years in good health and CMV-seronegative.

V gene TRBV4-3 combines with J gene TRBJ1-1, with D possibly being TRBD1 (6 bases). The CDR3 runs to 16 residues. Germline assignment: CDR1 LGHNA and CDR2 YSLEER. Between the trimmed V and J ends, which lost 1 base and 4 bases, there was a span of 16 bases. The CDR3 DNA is TGCGCCAGCAGCCAAGGGGGAACAGGGTGGGGCACTGAAGCTTTCTTT. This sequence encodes CASSQGGTGWGTEAFF.

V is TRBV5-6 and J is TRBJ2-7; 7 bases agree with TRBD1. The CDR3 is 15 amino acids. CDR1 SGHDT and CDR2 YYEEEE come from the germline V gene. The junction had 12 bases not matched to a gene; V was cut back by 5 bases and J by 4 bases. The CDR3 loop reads CASRVTGQAVYEQYF. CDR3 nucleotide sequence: TGTGCCAGCAGAGTTACCGGACAGGCCGTTTACGAGCAGTACTTC.

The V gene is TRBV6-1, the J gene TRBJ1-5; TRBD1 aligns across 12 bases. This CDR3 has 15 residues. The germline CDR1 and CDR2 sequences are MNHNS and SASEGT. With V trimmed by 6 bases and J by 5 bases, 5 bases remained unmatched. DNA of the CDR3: TGTGCCAGCAGGGGACAGGGGGCGGCATATCAGCCCCAGCATTTT. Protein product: CASRGQGAAYQPQHF.

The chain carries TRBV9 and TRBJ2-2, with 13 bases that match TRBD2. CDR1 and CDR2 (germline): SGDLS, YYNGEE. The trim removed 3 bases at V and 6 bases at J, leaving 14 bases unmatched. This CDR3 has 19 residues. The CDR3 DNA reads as TGTGCCAGCAGCGACGGCCCGGGACTAGCGGGACTCGTGGCCGGGGAGCTGTTTTTT. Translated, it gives CASSDGPGLAGLVAGELFF.

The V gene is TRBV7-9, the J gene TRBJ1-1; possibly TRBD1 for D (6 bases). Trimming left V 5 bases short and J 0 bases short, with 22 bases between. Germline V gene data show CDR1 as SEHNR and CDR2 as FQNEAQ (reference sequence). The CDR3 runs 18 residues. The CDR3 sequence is CASSREGGRVFMNTEAFF. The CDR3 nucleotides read TGTGCCAGCAGCCGGGAGGGGGGGAGGGTTTTTATGAACACTGAAGCTTTCTTT.

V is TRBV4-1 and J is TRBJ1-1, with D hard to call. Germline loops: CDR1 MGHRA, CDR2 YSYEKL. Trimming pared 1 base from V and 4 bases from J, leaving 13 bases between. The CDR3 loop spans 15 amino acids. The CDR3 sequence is CASSQGPGSGTEAFF. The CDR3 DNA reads TGCGCCAGCAGCCAAGGGCCGGGGTCGGGCACTGAAGCTTTCTTT.

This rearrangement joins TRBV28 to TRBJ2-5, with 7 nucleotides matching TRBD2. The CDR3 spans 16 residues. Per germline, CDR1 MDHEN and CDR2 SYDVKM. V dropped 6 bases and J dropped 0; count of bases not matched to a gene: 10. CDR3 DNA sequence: TGTGCCAGCAGAGTGGTGGGGGGGTTGTACCAAGAGACCCAGTACTTC. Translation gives CASRVVGGLYQETQYF.

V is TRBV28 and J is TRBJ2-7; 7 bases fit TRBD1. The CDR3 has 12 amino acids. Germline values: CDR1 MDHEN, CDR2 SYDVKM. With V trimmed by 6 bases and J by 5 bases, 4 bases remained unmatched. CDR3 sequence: CASSRQGHEQYF. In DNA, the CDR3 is TGTGCCAGCAGCAGACAGGGCCACGAGCAGTACTTC.

CDR3 protein: CASSYSLNEKLFF. The DNA of the CDR3 is TGTGCCAGCAGTTACAGCCTTAATGAAAAACTGTTTTTT. J is TRBJ1-4 and V is TRBV6-5, with D uncertain. Trimming took 2 bases from V and 4 from J, leaving 5 bases between them. The CDR3 runs 13 residues. The germline gives CDR1 MNHEY, CDR2 SVGAGI.

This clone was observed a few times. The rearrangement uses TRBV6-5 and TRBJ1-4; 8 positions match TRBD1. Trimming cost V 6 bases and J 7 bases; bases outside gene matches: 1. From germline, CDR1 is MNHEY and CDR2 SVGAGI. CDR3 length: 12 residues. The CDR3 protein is CASRTGAEKLFF. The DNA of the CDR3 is TGTGCCAGCAGGACAGGGGCTGAAAAACTGTTTTTT.

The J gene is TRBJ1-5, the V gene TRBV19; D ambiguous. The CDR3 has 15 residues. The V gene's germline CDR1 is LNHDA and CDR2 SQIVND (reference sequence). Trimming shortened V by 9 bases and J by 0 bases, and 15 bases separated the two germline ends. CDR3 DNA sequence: TGTGCCAGCACTGATAACGTAGCTAGCAATCAGCCCCAGCATTTT. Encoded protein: CASTDNVASNQPQHF.

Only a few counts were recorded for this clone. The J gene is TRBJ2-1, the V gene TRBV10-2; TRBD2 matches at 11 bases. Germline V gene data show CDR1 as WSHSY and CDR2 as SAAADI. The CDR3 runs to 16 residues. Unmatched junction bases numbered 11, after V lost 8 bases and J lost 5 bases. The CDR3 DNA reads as TGCGCCAGCCGCGATCCCGGGACTAGCGGCCACAATGAGCAGTTCTTC. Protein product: CASRDPGTSGHNEQFF.

The CDR3 DNA sequence: TGTGCCAGCAGCCCGCCAGCGGGAGCCTCGGAGCAGTACTTC. This translates into CASSPPAGASEQYF. V gene TRBV7-2 combines with J gene TRBJ2-7; TRBD2 aligns across 8 bases. The CDR3 loop spans 14 amino acids. The V segment lost 5 bases and the J segment 7 bases; nucleotides outside the gene matches: 10. Germline CDR1 and CDR2: SGHTA and FQGNSA.

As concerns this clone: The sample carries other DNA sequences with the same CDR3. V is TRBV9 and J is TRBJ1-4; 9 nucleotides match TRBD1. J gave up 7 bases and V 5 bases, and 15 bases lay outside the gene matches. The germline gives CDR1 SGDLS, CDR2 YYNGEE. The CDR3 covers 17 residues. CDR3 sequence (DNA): TGTGCCAGCAGTCCCCGGGACAGGGTCGATCGAGGTGAAAAACTGTTTTTT. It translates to CASSPRDRVDRGEKLFF.

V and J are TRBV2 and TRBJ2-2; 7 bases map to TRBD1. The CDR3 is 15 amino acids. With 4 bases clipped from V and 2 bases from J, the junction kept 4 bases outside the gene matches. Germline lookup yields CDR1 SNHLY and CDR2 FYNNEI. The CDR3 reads CASSAQGDNTGELFF. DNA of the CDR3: TGTGCCAGCAGTGCGCAGGGGGATAACACCGGGGAGCTGTTTTTT.

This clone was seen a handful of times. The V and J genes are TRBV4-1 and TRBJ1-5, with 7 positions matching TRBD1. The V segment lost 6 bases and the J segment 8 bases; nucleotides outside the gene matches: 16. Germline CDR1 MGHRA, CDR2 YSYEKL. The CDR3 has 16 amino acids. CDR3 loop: CASRQGSEGGSEPQHF. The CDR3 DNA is TGCGCCAGCAGACAGGGGAGTGAGGGTGGGAGCGAGCCCCAGCATTTT.

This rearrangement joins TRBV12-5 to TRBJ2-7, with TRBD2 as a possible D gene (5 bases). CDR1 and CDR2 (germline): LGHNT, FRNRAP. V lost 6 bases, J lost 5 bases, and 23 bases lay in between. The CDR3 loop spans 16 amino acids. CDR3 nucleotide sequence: TGTGCTAGTGGCCTCCCCTCGGGGTACTGGCCTAACGAGCAGTACTTC. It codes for CASGLPSGYWPNEQYF.

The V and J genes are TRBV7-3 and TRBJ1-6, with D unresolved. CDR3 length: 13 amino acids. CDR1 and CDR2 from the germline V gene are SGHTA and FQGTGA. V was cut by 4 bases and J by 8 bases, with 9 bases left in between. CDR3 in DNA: TGTGCCAGCAGCTCATATGCGGATTCACCCCTCCACTTT. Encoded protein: CASSSYADSPLHF.

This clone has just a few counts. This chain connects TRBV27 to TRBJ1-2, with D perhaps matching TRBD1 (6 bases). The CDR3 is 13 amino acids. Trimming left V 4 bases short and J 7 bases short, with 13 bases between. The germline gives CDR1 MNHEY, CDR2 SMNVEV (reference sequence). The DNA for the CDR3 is TGTGCCAGCAGTTCGACAGGAGCCATTGGCTACACCTTC. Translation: CASSSTGAIGYTF.

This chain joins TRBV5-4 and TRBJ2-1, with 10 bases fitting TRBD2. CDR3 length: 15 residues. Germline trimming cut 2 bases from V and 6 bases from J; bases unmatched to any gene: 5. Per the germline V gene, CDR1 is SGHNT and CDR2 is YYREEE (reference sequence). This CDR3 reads CASSLAGGPSNEQFF. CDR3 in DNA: TGTGCCAGCAGCTTAGCGGGGGGGCCTTCCAATGAGCAGTTCTTC.

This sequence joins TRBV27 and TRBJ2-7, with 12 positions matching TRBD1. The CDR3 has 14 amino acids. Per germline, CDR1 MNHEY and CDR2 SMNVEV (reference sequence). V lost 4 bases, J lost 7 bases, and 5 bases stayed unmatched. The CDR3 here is CASSWGQGANEQYF. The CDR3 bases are TGTGCCAGCAGTTGGGGACAGGGGGCAAATGAGCAGTACTTC.

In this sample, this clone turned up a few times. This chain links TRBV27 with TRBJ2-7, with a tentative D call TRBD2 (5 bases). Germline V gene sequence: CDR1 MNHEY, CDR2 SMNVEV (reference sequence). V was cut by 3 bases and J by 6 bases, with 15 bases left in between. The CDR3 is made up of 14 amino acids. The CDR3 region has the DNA TGTGCCAGCAGTTTTGCGGGTTCTAAACGCGAGCAGTACTTC. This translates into CASSFAGSKREQYF.

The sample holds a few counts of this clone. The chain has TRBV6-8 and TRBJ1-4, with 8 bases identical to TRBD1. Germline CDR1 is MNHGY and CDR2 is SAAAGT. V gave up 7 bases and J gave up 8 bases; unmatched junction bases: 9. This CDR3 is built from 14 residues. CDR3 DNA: TGTGCCAGCATTCAGGGGGCTGGTAGGGAAAAACTGTTTTTT. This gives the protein CASIQGAGREKLFF.

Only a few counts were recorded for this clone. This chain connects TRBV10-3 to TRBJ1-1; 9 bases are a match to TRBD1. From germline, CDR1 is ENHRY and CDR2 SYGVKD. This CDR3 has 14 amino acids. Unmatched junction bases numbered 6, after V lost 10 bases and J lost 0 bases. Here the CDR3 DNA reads TGTGCCACGGGACAGGGATTGGTGAACACTGAAGCTTTCTTT. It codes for CATGQGLVNTEAFF.

In DNA form, the CDR3 reads TGTGCCAGCAGTAGGGGGACTAGCGAGGCCGGGGAGCTGTTTTTT. It is translated as CASSRGTSEAGELFF. The chain couples TRBV6-1 to TRBJ2-2; 10 bases are shared with TRBD2. The CDR3 loop spans 15 amino acids. Per germline, CDR1 MNHNS and CDR2 SASEGT. Losses at the gene ends were 5 bases for V and 6 bases for J; bases not matched to a gene: 6.

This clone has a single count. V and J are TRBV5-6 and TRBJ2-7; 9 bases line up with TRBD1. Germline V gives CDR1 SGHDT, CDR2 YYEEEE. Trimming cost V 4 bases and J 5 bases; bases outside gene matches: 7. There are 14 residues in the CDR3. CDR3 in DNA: TGTGCCAGCAGCCAAGACAGGGGGTTTAACGAGCAGTACTTC. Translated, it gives CASSQDRGFNEQYF.